These T cell receptor beta chains were read from a single sample in a study of T-cell memory formation after mild COVID-19. TCRdb recomputed calls from the 5' RACE reads with MiXCR, one row per CDR3 protein. The sample records about 430,000 distinct CDR3 sequences, 20% to 25% being singletons. The sample taken for sequencing was PBMCs or a T cell subset sorted from them (not recorded which). These receptors came from an adult woman who had mild COVID-19 (a few samples of this study predate the infection). Cell type and time point are not known. Each CDR3 is given with its conserved first and last residue. D genes are given only for firm matches. Rows may omit the clone size; those that give it use once, few, many or a size class.

d_gene | abundance | j_gene | v_gene | CDR3aa | CDR3nt
- | - | TRBJ2-7 | TRBV12-3/TRBV12-4 | CASSSSYRPSNSYEQYF | TGTGCCAGCAGTTCATCATACAGGCCGAGTAACTCCTACGAGCAGTACTTC
TRBD2 | - | TRBJ2-3 | TRBV4-3 | CASSQDPAGGPEDTQYF | TGCGCCAGCAGCCAAGATCCCGCGGGAGGGCCTGAAGATACGCAGTATTTT
- | few | TRBJ1-2 | TRBV19 | CASSMLGWGTPNYGYTF | TGTGCCAGTAGTATGTTGGGCTGGGGGACACCGAACTATGGCTACACCTTC
- | few | TRBJ1-5 | TRBV12-3/TRBV12-4 | CASSLAISNQPQHF | TGTGCCAGCAGTTTAGCGATTAGCAATCAGCCCCAGCATTTT
TRBD1 | - | TRBJ2-4 | TRBV19 | CASSPRQGDIQYF | TGTGCCAGTAGTCCCCGACAGGGAGACATTCAGTACTTC
TRBD2 | - | TRBJ2-7 | TRBV9 | CASSSTGLAAYEQYF | TGTGCCAGCAGCTCAACTGGACTAGCCGCCTACGAGCAGTACTTC
TRBD2 | few | TRBJ2-4 | TRBV20-1 | CSARGTSGAVNIQYF | TGCAGTGCTAGGGGGACTAGCGGGGCCGTTAACATTCAGTACTTC
- | - | TRBJ2-2 | TRBV20-1 | CSAPDSGGTGELFF | TGCAGTGCTCCCGACAGCGGAGGTACCGGGGAGCTGTTTTTT
- | few | TRBJ1-2 | TRBV6-1 | CASSDRGRGGYTF | TGTGCCAGCAGTGACCGAGGGAGGGGTGGCTACACCTTC
- | - | TRBJ2-5 | TRBV18 | CASSPQEFQLAETQYF | TGTGCCAGCTCACCACAAGAGTTCCAACTAGCAGAGACCCAGTACTTC
TRBD1 | few | TRBJ1-5 | TRBV12-3/TRBV12-4 | CASSNGQGGNQPQHF | TGTGCCAGCAGCAACGGACAGGGCGGCAATCAGCCCCAGCATTTT
- | - | TRBJ1-1 | TRBV20-1 | CSAREPGGTEAFF | TGCAGTGCTAGAGAACCGGGGGGCACTGAAGCTTTCTTT
- | - | TRBJ1-1 | TRBV4-2 | CASSENGNGAFF | TGTGCCAGCAGCGAGAACGGGAATGGCGCTTTCTTT
- | few | TRBJ1-2 | TRBV20-1 | CSAKRRGTQNYGYTF | TGCAGTGCTAAACGAAGGGGAACCCAAAACTATGGCTACACCTTC
- | - | TRBJ1-1 | TRBV5-1 | CASSREWDTEAFF | TGCGCCAGCAGTCGAGAGTGGGACACTGAAGCTTTCTTT
- | once | TRBJ1-5 | TRBV12-3/TRBV12-4 | CASSFGRVLGNQPQHF | TGTGCCAGCAGTTTTGGCAGGGTGTTGGGCAATCAGCCCCAGCATTTT
TRBD1 | - | TRBJ1-5 | TRBV20-1 | CSAPPRDRGPQHF | TGCAGTGCCCCTCCCAGGGACAGAGGTCCCCAGCATTTT
- | - | TRBJ2-7 | TRBV24-1 | CATSAPPGARGAYEQYF | TGTGCCACCAGTGCCCCGCCGGGGGCCAGGGGCGCCTACGAGCAGTACTTC
TRBD2 | few | TRBJ2-3 | TRBV24-1 | CATSATSGVTDTQYF | TGTGCCACCAGCGCCACTAGCGGGGTAACAGATACGCAGTATTTT
- | - | TRBJ1-5 | TRBV2 | CASSIAGGGQPQHF | TGTGCCAGCAGCATTGCGGGGGGCGGTCAGCCCCAGCATTTT
- | few | TRBJ1-6 | TRBV12-3/TRBV12-4 | CASSNQQDSPLHF | TGTGCCAGCAGCAACCAGCAAGATTCACCCCTCCACTTT
- | few | TRBJ2-3 | TRBV11-2 | CASSRFRGDTQYF | TGTGCCAGCAGCCGATTCCGGGGCGATACGCAGTATTTT
TRBD2 | - | TRBJ2-1 | TRBV6-2/TRBV6-3 | CASSYHRPGRDEQFF | TGTGCCAGCAGTTACCACCGCCCTGGGAGGGATGAGCAGTTCTTC
TRBD1 | - | TRBJ2-5 | TRBV7-9 | CASSLGLRQGAKEETQYF | TGTGCCAGCAGCTTAGGACTCAGACAGGGGGCGAAGGAGGAGACCCAGTACTTC
TRBD1 | few | TRBJ2-1 | TRBV24-1 | CATSDPGQGARNEQFF | TGTGCCACCAGTGACCCCGGACAGGGGGCGAGAAATGAGCAGTTCTTC
- | - | TRBJ1-2 | TRBV29-1 | CSATTGGGAYTF | TGCAGCGCGACTACCGGGGGGGGTGCCTACACCTTC
- | - | TRBJ2-5 | TRBV29-1 | CSALLQVIQETQYF | TGCAGCGCTCTCCTACAGGTGATCCAAGAGACCCAGTACTTC
- | many | TRBJ2-3 | TRBV5-1 | CASSLVAASTDTQYF | TGCGCCAGCAGCTTGGTGGCAGCTAGCACAGATACGCAGTATTTT